This passage covers 27 T cell receptor beta chains from one sample sequenced in a study of Ad26.COV2.S vaccination and SARS-CoV-2 variants. The table came from immunoSEQ multiplex PCR; TCRdb's copy has only in-frame clones and leaves some out. The sample holds 150,000 to 200,000 clones; roughly 87% are singletons and the top ten take about 5.5%. Sequenced material: peripheral blood, taken after recovery from COVID-19. The receptors derive from a human donor who had recovered from COVID-19.

The rearrangement uses TRBV19 and TRBJ2-1; the D call may be TRBD1 or TRBD2 (5 bases each). V dropped 6 bases and J dropped 5 bases, with 17 bases sitting between them. Germline V lookup: CDR1 LNHDA, CDR2 SQIVND (reference sequence). The CDR3 runs to 15 residues. The DNA of the CDR3 is TGTGCCAGTAGGACCGGGACGTCGGGCCACAATGAGCAGTTCTTC. Protein sequence: CASRTGTSGHNEQFF.

This chain connects TRBV6-5 to TRBJ2-3, with D perhaps TRBD2 (9 bases). Germline V lookup: CDR1 MNHEY, CDR2 SVGAGI. Trimming left V 10 bases short and J 3 bases short, with 17 bases between. CDR3 length: 14 amino acids. CDR3 region: CATGGGRDTDTQYF. CDR3 DNA: TGTGCCACAGGGGGCGGGAGGGATACAGATACGCAGTATTTT.

The CDR3 protein is CASSQDRGNQPQHF. In DNA form, the CDR3 reads TGTGCCAGCAGCCAAGATAGAGGCAATCAGCCCCAGCATTTT. V and J are TRBV3-1 (or the pseudogene TRBV3-2) and TRBJ1-5; D ambiguous. This CDR3 is 14 amino acids long. Germline V gene data show CDR1 as LGHDT and CDR2 as YNNKEL (reference sequence). V was cut by 0 bases and J by 2 bases, with 5 bases left in between.

The chain couples TRBV3-1 (or the pseudogene TRBV3-2) to TRBJ2-2, with 9 nucleotides matching TRBD1. The CDR3 runs to 14 residues. Germline CDR1 is LGHDT and CDR2 is YNNKEL (reference sequence). V lost 4 bases to trimming and J lost 6 bases; unmatched junction nucleotides: 3. CDR3 sequence reads: CASSRQGVSGELFF. CDR3 bases: TGTGCCAGCAGCCGACAGGGGGTGTCCGGGGAGCTGTTTTTT.

This clone came up many times. The chain combines TRBV4-1 with TRBJ2-6, with D maybe TRBD2 (7 bases). The CDR3 contains 18 residues. Deletions cut 2 bases from V and 2 bases from J, with 16 bases between. Germline CDR1 and CDR2: MGHRA and YSYEKL. The CDR3 loop is CASSQKGGRDTGANVLTF. CDR3 coding DNA: TGCGCCAGCAGCCAAAAGGGGGGGCGCGATACTGGGGCCAACGTCCTGACTTTC.

The J gene is TRBJ1-3, the V gene TRBV25-1; D is undetermined. The V gene's germline CDR1 is MGHDK and CDR2 SYGVNS. V was clipped by 2 bases and J by 0 bases, with 8 bases between them. CDR3 length: 15 residues. CDR3: CASSEMEGSGNTIYF. The CDR3 nucleotides are TGTGCCAGCAGTGAAATGGAGGGCTCTGGAAACACCATATATTTT.

V usage is TRBV19 and J usage is TRBJ1-3, with a possible D match to TRBD1 (5 bases). Germline V gene data show CDR1 as LNHDA and CDR2 as SQIVND (reference sequence). The CDR3 loop spans 14 amino acids. V lost 7 bases and J lost 4, with 14 bases in between. CDR3 coding DNA: TGTGCCAGTACCTCCCCGGGGACGGGAAACACCATATATTTT. This codes for CASTSPGTGNTIYF.

The chain has TRBV4-1 and TRBJ2-7; 10 nucleotides match TRBD2. The CDR3 loop spans 15 amino acids. Germline lookup yields CDR1 MGHRA and CDR2 YSYEKL. The V and J ends lost 7 bases and 3 bases, in that order; junction bases with no gene match: 9. The CDR3, as DNA: TGCGCCAGCACCTTAGCGGGAGGAGGGTTCTACGAGCAGTACTTC. Translation: CASTLAGGGFYEQYF.

A remark on this clone: The sample carries other DNA sequences with the same CDR3. This chain joins TRBV19 and TRBJ2-7; D call uncertain. The V and J ends lost 5 bases and 0 bases respectively, with 2 bases between them. CDR3 length: 11 amino acids. Germline CDR1 reads LNHDA; CDR2 reads SQIVND (reference sequence). The CDR3: CASSSSYEQYF. CDR3 in DNA: TGTGCCAGTAGTTCCTCCTACGAGCAGTACTTC.

The J gene is TRBJ1-6, the V gene TRBV28; the D gene is possibly TRBD1 (5 bases). This CDR3 comprises 15 residues. Trimming shortened V by 6 bases and J by 5 bases, and 14 bases separated the two germline ends. The V gene's germline CDR1 is MDHEN and CDR2 SYDVKM. The CDR3 bases are TGTGCCAGCAGGTACTGGGGGAGCGATAATTCACCCCTCCACTTT. It is translated as CASRYWGSDNSPLHF.

This chain joins TRBV5-4 and TRBJ1-1, with D perhaps TRBD1 (5 bases). The length of the CDR3 is 16 residues. Germline CDR1 reads SGHNT; CDR2 reads YYREEE (reference sequence). V was pared by 3 bases and J by 2 bases, with 17 bases between. The CDR3 protein is CASSSLVGRANTEAFF. The CDR3 nucleotides are TGTGCCAGCAGCTCCTTAGTAGGCAGGGCTAACACTGAAGCTTTCTTT.

The V gene is TRBV6-5, the J gene TRBJ2-7, with D perhaps matching TRBD2 (6 bases). V was trimmed by 5 bases and J by 0 bases, leaving 14 bases between them. The CDR3 has 15 residues. Germline V gene data show CDR1 as MNHEY and CDR2 as SVGAGI. The CDR3 loop reads CASSNGGIGSYEQYF. The CDR3 nucleotides are TGTGCCAGCAGTAACGGAGGGATAGGCTCCTACGAGCAGTACTTC.

The chain links TRBV12-5 to TRBJ2-2; no clear D gene. V lost 2 bases and J lost 6, with 10 bases in between. The CDR3 has 14 residues. Germline CDR1 is LGHNT and CDR2 is FRNRAP. Here the CDR3 DNA reads TGTGCTAGTGGTTTGTCCCTTGTAGCCGGGGAGCTGTTTTTT. It encodes CASGLSLVAGELFF. The whole variable domain, filled in from reference TRBV12-5 and TRBJ2-2, reads DARVTQTPRHKVTEMGQEVTMRCQPILGHNTVFWYRQTMMQGLELLAYFRNRAPLDDSGMPKDRFSAEMPDATLATLKIQPSEPRDSAVYFCASGLSLVAGELFFGEGSRLTVL.

V usage is TRBV11-3 and J usage is TRBJ2-7; TRBD1 matches at 9 bases. There are 14 residues in the CDR3. CDR1 is SGHNT, CDR2 YENEEA, per germline. J lost 4 bases, V lost 8 bases, and 9 bases had no gene match. In nucleotides, the CDR3 is TGTGCCAGCGCGCAACACGGACAGGGGTACGAGCAGTACTTC. Encoded protein: CASAQHGQGYEQYF.

The chain recombines TRBV7-6 with TRBJ1-5; 7 bases agree with TRBD1. The CDR3 is 16 residues long. J gave up 7 bases and V 0 bases, and 9 bases lay outside the gene matches. CDR1 SGHVS and CDR2 FNYEAQ come from the germline V gene. CDR3 DNA sequence: TGTGCCAGCAGCTTAGCGAACGGGAGGGGGCAACAGCCCCAGCATTTT. It codes for CASSLANGRGQQPQHF.

V gene TRBV11-2 combines with J gene TRBJ2-3, with D possibly TRBD2 on 5 matching bases. V was pared by 4 bases and J by 4 bases, with 12 bases between. This CDR3 comprises 14 residues. Germline values: CDR1 SGHAT, CDR2 FQNNGV. The CDR3 sequence is CASSYPRGADTQYF. In DNA form, the CDR3 reads TGTGCCAGCAGCTACCCCCGGGGTGCAGATACGCAGTATTTT.

This rearrangement joins TRBV7-9 to TRBJ1-1, with 8 bases lining up with TRBD1. J was trimmed by 6 bases and V by 7 bases; bases with no gene match: 4. The CDR3 contains 12 residues. Germline lookup yields CDR1 SEHNR and CDR2 FQNEAQ (reference sequence). The CDR3 reads CASTPTGAEAFF. In DNA, the CDR3 is TGTGCCAGCACCCCGACAGGGGCTGAAGCTTTCTTT.

The CDR3 DNA reads as TGTGCCAGCAGCTCAGGAGTGGGGACGGGACACTACGAGCAGTACTTC. Protein sequence: CASSSGVGTGHYEQYF. V is TRBV11-2 and J is TRBJ2-7; TRBD1 is a possible D gene (6 bases). The CDR3 is made up of 16 amino acids. Germline loops: CDR1 SGHAT, CDR2 FQNNGV. The V and J ends lost 4 bases and 3 bases respectively, with 19 bases between them.

J is TRBJ2-3 and V is TRBV27, with D possibly TRBD2 on 6 matching bases. There are 17 residues in the CDR3. Germline CDR1 MNHEY, CDR2 SMNVEV (reference sequence). The ends were cut back, 5 bases at V and 3 bases at J, with 21 bases in the middle. The CDR3: CASSTWALAKETDTQYF. The CDR3 DNA reads TGTGCCAGCAGTACCTGGGCCCTAGCGAAGGAAACAGATACGCAGTATTTT.

The rearrangement uses TRBV3-1 (or the pseudogene TRBV3-2) and TRBJ2-2; 9 bases are shared with TRBD2. The germline gives CDR1 LGHDT, CDR2 YNNKEL (reference sequence). V was clipped by 0 bases and J by 7 bases; unmatched bases: 6. The CDR3 extends over 16 amino acids. CDR3 protein: CASSQEIAGGVGELFF. The CDR3 region has the DNA TGTGCCAGCAGCCAAGAGATTGCGGGAGGGGTCGGGGAGCTGTTTTTT.

This chain connects TRBV12-3 or TRBV12-4 to TRBJ1-1; D is undetermined. The CDR3 covers 11 residues. V shed 5 bases and J shed 10 bases, with 11 bases lying between them. CDR3 bases: TGTGCCAGCAGTATCTCCGGGAGAGCTTTCTTT. Amino acids: CASSISGRAFF.

This clone was counted only a few times. The rearrangement links TRBV12-3 or TRBV12-4 to TRBJ2-7, with D uncertain. The CDR3 runs to 13 residues. Deletions cut 5 bases from V and 2 bases from J, with 10 bases between. The CDR3 DNA sequence: TGTGCCAGCAGTCGGACCGCTCCCTACGAGCAGTACTTC. This codes for CASSRTAPYEQYF.

Here the CDR3 reads CASSTGGGLTSPLHF. CDR3 nucleotides: TGTGCCAGCAGTACAGGGGGCGGTTTAACATCACCCCTCCACTTT. The rearrangement joins TRBV2 to TRBJ1-6; 9 positions match TRBD1. The CDR3 has 15 residues. After removal of 5 bases from V and 10 bases from J, the junction contained 9 bases not matched to a gene. Looked up from germline, CDR1 is SNHLY and CDR2 is FYNNEI.

This sequence joins TRBV5-6 and TRBJ2-2; unclear D gene. The V end lost 2 bases, the J end lost 6 bases, and 8 bases lay between the germline ends. The germline V gene has CDR1 SGHDT and CDR2 YYEEEE. The CDR3 sequence is 13 residues long. The CDR3 nucleotides are TGTGCCAGCAGCTTTGCGAGTCCCGGGGAGCTGTTTTTT. Its protein is CASSFASPGELFF.

The chain links TRBV3-1 (or the pseudogene TRBV3-2) to TRBJ1-4; D is ambiguous. The germline V gene encodes CDR1 LGHDT and CDR2 YNNKEL (reference sequence). CDR3 size: 14 residues. V gave up 4 bases and J gave up 3 bases, with 9 bases separating them. In DNA form, the CDR3 reads TGTGCCAGCAGCCTCACCCAACCTAATGAAAAACTGTTTTTT. Residues: CASSLTQPNEKLFF.

V usage is TRBV4-2 and J usage is TRBJ2-1; 9 nucleotides agree with TRBD2. CDR1 and CDR2 from the germline V gene are LGHNA and YNFKEQ. Trimming at V came to 2 bases and at J to 3 bases, leaving 2 bases not matched to a gene. This CDR3 has 15 residues. CDR3 DNA sequence: TGTGCCAGCAGCCAATTTAGCGGGGGCTACAATGAGCAGTTCTTC. Its translation: CASSQFSGGYNEQFF.

The chain employs TRBV21-1 and TRBJ2-7; the table's D call, TRBD2, has no DNA check behind it. TRBV21-1 is recorded as a pseudogene. The CDR3 runs 17 residues. The CDR3 DNA reads TGTGCCAGCAGATCGACTAGCGGGACCCGCAGCTCCTACGAGCAGTACTTC. Amino acids: CASRSTSGTRSSYEQYF.